These 6 T cell receptor beta chains share one sample of origin, sequenced in a study of PD-L1 blockade in urothelial cancer. The time point here: pretreatment peripheral blood. Clones were read by immunoSEQ multiplex PCR, and TCRdb kept only the in-frame ones, dropping some. The sample has tens of thousands of clones; 85% are singletons. Sequenced material: PBMCs, taken around atezolizumab (anti-PD-L1) treatment. The receptors were gathered from a man aged 35 to 55 with urothelial cancer.

The chain recombines TRBV30 with TRBJ2-1; 8 bases line up with TRBD2. J gave up 6 bases and V 2 bases, and 12 bases lay outside the gene matches. Germline V gene data show CDR1 as GTSNPN and CDR2 as SVGIG (reference sequence). CDR3 length equals 16 residues. The CDR3, as DNA: TGTGCCTGGAGTCGGTTAGCGGGGAGGGCCGTCAATGAGCAGTTCTTC. It specifies CAWSRLAGRAVNEQFF.

The chain is built from TRBV25-1 and TRBJ2-1; 14 bases map to TRBD2. CDR3 length: 17 residues. V lost 4 bases and J lost 0; bases outside the gene matches: 2. Germline V CDR1 and CDR2: MGHDK, SYGVNS. CDR3 sequence (DNA): TGTGCCAGCAGTGGTGGGACTAGCGGGAGCTCCTACAATGAGCAGTTCTTC. Encoded protein: CASSGGTSGSSYNEQFF.

V and J are TRBV2 and TRBJ2-5, with D maybe TRBD2 (6 bases). The CDR3 is made up of 15 amino acids. Trimming took off 4 bases at V and 4 bases at J, with 16 bases between the two ends. The V gene's germline CDR1 is SNHLY and CDR2 FYNNEI. The CDR3 DNA reads TGTGCCAGCAGTGGGGAACGGGGGTATCGAGAGACCCAGTACTTC. Translated: CASSGERGYRETQYF.

The rearrangement links TRBV30 to TRBJ1-5; weak D call: TRBD1 (5 bases). This CDR3 is built from 14 residues. Germline CDR1 GTSNPN, CDR2 SVGIG (reference sequence). Trimming left V 0 bases short and J 7 bases short, with 13 bases between. The CDR3 DNA follows: TGTGCCTGGAGTGTAGTGGCAGGGAACCAGCCCCAGCATTTT. Its translation: CAWSVVAGNQPQHF.

A word on this clone: The limits of the CDR3 on the DNA are not certain, so only TCRdb's listed CDR3 is given. The rearrangement uses TRBV11-1 and TRBJ2-1; whether TRBD1, the table's D call, matches the DNA was not checked. Germline values: CDR1 SGHAT, CDR2 FQDESV (reference sequence). Counting both end residues, the CDR3 totals 17 amino acids. CDR3 sequence: CASSFQVSGQGVNEQFF.

The J gene is TRBJ1-1, the V gene TRBV30; the match to TRBD1 covers 9 bases. V lost 1 base, J lost 5 bases, and 2 bases stayed unmatched. Germline V gives CDR1 GTSNPN, CDR2 SVGIG (reference sequence). This CDR3 has 13 residues. The CDR3 is CAWSGDRVTEAFF. The DNA for the CDR3 is TGTGCCTGGAGTGGGGACAGGGTTACTGAAGCTTTCTTT. The whole variable domain, remainder taken from reference TRBV30 and TRBJ1-1, is SQTIHQWPATLVQPVGSPLSLECTVEGTSNPNLYWYRQAAGRGLQLLFYSVGIGQISSEVPQNLSASRPQDRQFILSSKKLLLSDSGFYLCAWSGDRVTEAFFGQGTRLTVV.